This note documents a single T cell receptor beta chain sequence. This sample is part of a study of spatial heterogeneity in lung cancer. Study information: Alpha-chain sequences were consistently detected in smaller numbers than beta-chain sequences. There were, on average, more than 9.5 raw-read appearances for each unique TCR and UMI combination.

Time point given: blood at routine non-recurrence follow-up after resection. Each TCR cDNA molecule carried a unique molecular identifier. TCRdb reprocessed the 5' RACE reads with MiXCR, giving one entry per CDR3 protein. The sample holds 100,000 to 120,000 distinct CDR3 sequences, 10% to 14% seen once. The CDR3 has 14 amino acids. Trimming took 8 bases from V and 2 from J, leaving 12 bases between them. Germline lookup yields CDR1 SEHNR and CDR2 FQNEAQ (reference sequence). The sequences come from PBMCs, collected at follow-up. The clonotype comes from a female donor with early-stage non-small cell lung cancer. The chain couples TRBV7-9 to TRBJ1-4; tentatively, D is TRBD1 (5 bases). CDR3 loop: CASSGSLTNEKLFF. The DNA of the CDR3 is TGTGCCAGCTCAGGGAGTCTGACTAATGAAAAACTGTTTTTT.